Listed here are 10 T cell receptor beta chains from one sample, sequenced in a study of cytomegalovirus exposure and HLA in healthy donors. The PCR contained 60 Vbeta and 13 Jbeta primers. Produced via immunoSEQ multiplex PCR; TCRdb's table is partial and in-frame only. The sample lists 150,000 or so clones; roughly 84% were seen once. The sequenced material came from PBMCs. These receptors were taken from a woman between 18 and 30 years old in good health and CMV-seronegative.

This clone was seen only a few times. The V gene is TRBV7-2, the J gene TRBJ2-1; 9 bases are shared with TRBD1. This CDR3 has 15 amino acids. V shed 5 bases, J shed 7 bases, and the junction held 9 bases outside the gene matches. The germline gives CDR1 SGHTA, CDR2 FQGNSA. CDR3 sequence (DNA): TGTGCCAGCAGCCTACCGGGACAGGGTGGTAATGAGCAGTTCTTC. It encodes CASSLPGQGGNEQFF.

This clone was observed a single time. V usage is TRBV29-1 and J usage is TRBJ2-2; unclear D gene. With 7 bases removed from V and 4 bases from J, the gap between germline ends came to 16 bases. Germline-derived CDR1 and CDR2 are SQVTM and ANQGSEA. This CDR3 comprises 14 residues. CDR3 DNA sequence: TGCAGCGCCCGGTTGGGCTCAGGCACCGGGGAGCTGTTTTTT. As protein: CSARLGSGTGELFF.

The V and J genes are TRBV10-3 and TRBJ2-5; 8 positions match TRBD2. The CDR3 loop spans 15 amino acids. V gave up 1 base and J gave up 1 base; unmatched junction bases: 2. In germline, CDR1 is ENHRY, CDR2 SYGVKD. In DNA form, the CDR3 reads TGTGCCATCAGTGAGTGGGCGGGGGGCCAAGAGACCCAGTACTTC. This codes for CAISEWAGGQETQYF.

V and J are TRBV28 and TRBJ2-2; TRBD1 matches 9 bases. Germline CDR1 is MDHEN and CDR2 is SYDVKM. J lost 4 bases, V lost 6 bases, and 9 bases had no gene match. This CDR3 spans 16 amino acids. The CDR3 DNA reads TGTGCCAGCAGCCGATCGGGACAGGGTGGCACCGGGGAGCTGTTTTTT. Translating it yields CASSRSGQGGTGELFF.

In the case of this clone: At one of its ends the junction is not consistent with the germline gene, which may arise from a read error. The V and J genes are TRBV7-9 and TRBJ2-1, with 8 bases fitting TRBD2. The CDR3 totals 10 residues. From germline, CDR1 is SEHNR and CDR2 FQNEAQ (reference sequence). The CDR3 DNA reads as TGTTCCAGCAGTCCCACTAGCGGGTTCTTC. It yields the protein CSSSPTSGFF.

This sequence joins TRBV7-2 and TRBJ2-1; 9 nucleotides agree with TRBD2. After removal of 0 bases from V and 15 bases from J, the junction contained 15 bases not matched to a gene. The CDR3 has 16 amino acids. Germline values: CDR1 SGHTA, CDR2 FQGNSA. CDR3 sequence reads: CASSLAQTSGSTRAFF. The CDR3 DNA is TGTGCCAGCAGCTTAGCGCAAACTAGCGGGTCAACCCGGGCGTTCTTC.

Points on this clone: The junction differs from germline at one of its ends, possibly a read error. The chain employs TRBV10-2 and TRBJ2-7, with 9 bases aligning to TRBD1. Germline CDR1 is WSHSY and CDR2 is SAAADI. The CDR3 has 13 residues. The CDR3 is CASSETHRGRGHF. The CDR3 coding sequence is TGCGCCAGCAGTGAGACCCACAGGGGGCGCGGGCACTTC.

The V gene is TRBV5-1, the J gene TRBJ2-7, with 8 bases lining up with TRBD1. V lost 0 bases and J lost 4; bases outside the gene matches: 3. The length of the CDR3 is 14 residues. Germline V gene lookup returns CDR1 SGHRS and CDR2 YFSETQ. The DNA for the CDR3 is TGCGCCAGCAGCTTGGATACAGGGGGGTACGAGCAGTACTTC. It yields the protein CASSLDTGGYEQYF.

The gene calls are TRBV28 and TRBJ2-3, with 7 positions matching TRBD1. Per the germline V gene, CDR1 is MDHEN and CDR2 is SYDVKM. The CDR3 contains 17 residues. Germline trimming cut 7 bases from V and 2 bases from J; bases unmatched to any gene: 15. CDR3 in DNA: TGTGCCAGCACCCCGCCCGGGACAGAAGACACCACAGATACGCAGTATTTT. Translation: CASTPPGTEDTTDTQYF.

The V call is TRBV4-1, the J call TRBJ1-5, with a possible D match to TRBD1 (5 bases). The CDR3 spans 15 residues. The germline gives CDR1 MGHRA, CDR2 YSYEKL. The V end was cut by 0 bases, the J end by 2 bases, with 8 bases between. The DNA of the CDR3 is TGCGCCAGCAGCCAAGACAGGGTGGGCAATCAGCCCCAGCATTTT. Translating it yields CASSQDRVGNQPQHF.